This T cell receptor beta chain was captured by sequencing in a study of shared clonotypes between healthy human individuals. Study outcomes and limitations: Even with large depth, rarefaction showed that sorted-subset sequencing was incomplete.

The germline gives CDR1 MNHEY, CDR2 SVGAGI. This CDR3 spans 14 amino acids. The V segment lost 7 bases and the J segment 3 bases; nucleotides outside the gene matches: 7. In the case of this clone: The antigen is not known.

Each PCR replicate from the sorted subsets contained about 210 ng DNA, which is roughly 33,000 T cell genomes. This table comes from immunoSEQ multiplex PCR, and its TCRdb copy is limited to in-frame clones, with some not included. The repertoire holds over 2 million clones, 85% to 95% seen once, with 0.3% to 0.45% in the top ten. The material sequenced was naive CD4+ T cells from PBMCs. Subset given: CD45RA+ positively selected. This sequence joins TRBV6-5 and TRBJ2-7, with 9 bases matching TRBD1. This receptor was obtained from a young man in good health. Some clones in this sample may be carry-over from other donors' samples. CDR3 region: CASTPTGGRYEQYF. DNA for the CDR3: TGTGCCAGCACCCCGACAGGGGGACGCTACGAGCAGTACTTC.